The next 5 T cell receptor beta chains were all read from a single sample in a study of liver allograft versus peripheral blood T cells (dated by TCRdb to the early 2020s). Regarding the complete study: T cell receptor repertoires present within transplanted livers were compared with repertoires in the peripheral blood of liver transplant recipients.

Sequenced on an Illumina MiSeq. The public reads were reprocessed in TCRdb via fastp at Q25 and MiXCR, keeping in-frame beta chains. For every CDR3 protein sequence, its rows merge into one entry that carries the most common genes and DNA. This sample gives some 16,000 distinct CDR3 sequences in total; 20% to 25% of them show up just once. Together, the top ten hold roughly 13% of the sample. The receptor set was obtained from a human patient who had a liver transplant. After transplantation, some T cells may belong to the graft donor instead of the recipient.

This clonotype was counted between two and nine times. The junction differs from germline at one of its ends, possibly a read error. The genes are TRBV10-3 and TRBJ1-2, with unresolved D. This CDR3 is built from 14 residues. Germline loops: CDR1 ENHRY, CDR2 SYGVKD. CDR3 region: CASSRNNRNYGYTF. CDR3 nucleotides: TGTGCCAGCAGTAGAAATAATCGTAACTATGGCTACACCTTC.

This clonotype was observed at least ten times. The gene calls are TRBV18 and TRBJ1-5, with 8 bases fitting TRBD1. This CDR3 has 13 residues. V lost 10 bases, J lost 2 bases, and 4 bases stayed unmatched. Germline loops: CDR1 KGHSH, CDR2 LQKENI. CDR3 coding DNA: TGTGCCACCTCGGACAGGGGCAATCAGCCCCAGCATTTT. Translated: CATSDRGNQPQHF. Complete variable domain (other parts from reference TRBV18 and TRBJ1-5): NAGVMQNPRHLVRRRGQEARLRCSPMKGHSHVYWYRQLPEEGLKFMVYLQKENIIDESGMPKERFSAEFPKEGPSILRIQQVVRGDSAAYFCATSDRGNQPQHFGDGTRLSIL.

The J gene is TRBJ2-3, the V gene TRBV7-2; no definite D call. Trimming took off 0 bases at V and 4 bases at J, with 5 bases between the two ends. The V gene's germline CDR1 is SGHTA and CDR2 FQGNSA. The CDR3 length is 13 residues. In nucleotides, the CDR3 is TGTGCCAGCAGCTTAGCAGGCTCAGATACGCAGTATTTT. Protein product: CASSLAGSDTQYF.

The table lists this clonotype with a few counts. The rearrangement joins TRBV6-2 or TRBV6-3 to TRBJ1-6; 9 bases agree with TRBD1. The junction had 3 bases not matched to a gene; V was cut back by 2 bases and J by 10 bases. CDR3 length equals 14 residues. Germline values: CDR1 MNHEY, CDR2 SVGEGT. The CDR3 loop is CASSYPTGGSPLHF. CDR3 coding DNA: TGTGCCAGCAGTTACCCGACAGGGGGGTCACCCCTCCACTTT.

The rearrangement joins TRBV11-2 to TRBJ1-5; D is undetermined. The CDR3 is 15 amino acids. CDR1 is SGHAT, CDR2 FQNNGV, per germline. With 1 base removed from V and 0 bases from J, the gap between germline ends came to 7 bases. CDR3 nucleotide sequence: TGTGCCAGCAGCTTAGGGAGTTATAGCAATCAGCCCCAGCATTTT. As protein: CASSLGSYSNQPQHF.